This T cell receptor beta chain was captured by sequencing in a study of blood T cell repertoires in COVID-19. Study-wide context: The United States, Italy and Spain were the sources of the acute and convalescent COVID-19 samples. The cDNA or gDNA used as material had been derived from T cells, B-cell-depleted T cells, or PBMCs.

Clones were sequenced by immunoSEQ multiplex PCR, and TCRdb holds only the in-frame ones, with some missing. This table has 200,000 to 300,000 clones, 86% appearing once. CDR1 and CDR2 from the germline V gene are SNHLY and FYNNEI. V lost 3 bases to trimming and J lost 4 bases; unmatched junction nucleotides: 7. The CDR3 is 15 amino acids. The rearrangement uses TRBV2 and TRBJ1-2; 8 bases map to TRBD1. The sequence came from a man aged 25 to 40 with active or convalescent COVID-19. The specimen was peripheral blood. The CDR3 reads CASSEGQAHFYGYTF. Written as DNA, the CDR3 is TGTGCCAGCAGTGAGGGACAGGCACATTTCTATGGCTACACCTTC. The full variable domain, in which reference TRBV2 and TRBJ1-2 provide the parts outside the CDR3, is EPEVTQTPSHQVTQMGQEVILRCVPISNHLYFYWYRQILGQKVEFLVSFYNNEISEKSEIFDDQFSVERPDGSNFTLKIRSTKLEDSAMYFCASSEGQAHFYGYTFGSGTRLTVV.